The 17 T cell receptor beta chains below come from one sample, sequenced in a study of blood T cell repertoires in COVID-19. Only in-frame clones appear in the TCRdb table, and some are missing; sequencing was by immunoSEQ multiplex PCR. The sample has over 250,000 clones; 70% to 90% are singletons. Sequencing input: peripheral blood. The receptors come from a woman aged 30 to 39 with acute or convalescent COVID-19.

The CDR3 is CASSKAQRTSGIYNEQFF. CDR3 bases: TGTGCCAGCAGCAAAGCGCAGAGGACTAGCGGGATATACAATGAGCAGTTCTTC. The V gene is TRBV21-1, the J gene TRBJ2-1; TRBD2 was called by the table and not checked on the DNA. TRBV21-1 is reported as a pseudogene. This CDR3 has 18 residues.

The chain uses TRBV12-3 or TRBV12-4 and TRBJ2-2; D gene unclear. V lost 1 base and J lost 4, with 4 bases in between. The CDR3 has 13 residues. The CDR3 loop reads CASSLVVTGELFF. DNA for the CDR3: TGTGCCAGCAGTTTAGTAGTCACCGGGGAGCTGTTTTTT.

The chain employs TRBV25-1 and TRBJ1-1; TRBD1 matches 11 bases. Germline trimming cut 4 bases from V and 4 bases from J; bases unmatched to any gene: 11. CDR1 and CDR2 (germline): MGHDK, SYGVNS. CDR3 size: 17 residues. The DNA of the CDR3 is TGTGCCAGCAGTGCCCCGGACAGGGGGCGATTTGGCACTGAAGCTTTCTTT. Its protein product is CASSAPDRGRFGTEAFF.

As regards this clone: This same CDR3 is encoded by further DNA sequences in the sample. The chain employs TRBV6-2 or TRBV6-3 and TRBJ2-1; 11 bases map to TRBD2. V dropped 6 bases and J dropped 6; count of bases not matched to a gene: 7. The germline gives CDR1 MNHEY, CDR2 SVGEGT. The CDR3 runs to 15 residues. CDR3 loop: CASSPGLAGSNEQFF. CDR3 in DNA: TGTGCCAGCAGCCCAGGACTAGCGGGTTCCAATGAGCAGTTCTTC.

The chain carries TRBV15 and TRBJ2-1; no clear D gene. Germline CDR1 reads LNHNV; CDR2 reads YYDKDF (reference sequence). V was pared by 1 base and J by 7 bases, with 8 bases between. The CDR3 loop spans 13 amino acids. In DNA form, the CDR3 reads TGTGCCACCAGCAGAGTTCAGTTTAATGAGCAGTTCTTC. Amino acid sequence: CATSRVQFNEQFF.

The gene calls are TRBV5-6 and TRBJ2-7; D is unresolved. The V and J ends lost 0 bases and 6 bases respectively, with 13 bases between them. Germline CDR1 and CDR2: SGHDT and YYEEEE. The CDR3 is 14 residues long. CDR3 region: CASSLGRFESEQYF. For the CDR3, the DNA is TGTGCCAGCAGCTTGGGCAGGTTCGAGAGCGAGCAGTACTTC.

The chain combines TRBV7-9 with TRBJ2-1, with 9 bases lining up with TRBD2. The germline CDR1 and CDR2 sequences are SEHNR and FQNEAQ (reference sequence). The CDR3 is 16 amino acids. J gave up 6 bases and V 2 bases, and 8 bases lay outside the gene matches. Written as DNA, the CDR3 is TGTGCCAGCAGCTTATCCATAGCGGGAGAGGGCAATGAGCAGTTCTTC. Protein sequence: CASSLSIAGEGNEQFF.

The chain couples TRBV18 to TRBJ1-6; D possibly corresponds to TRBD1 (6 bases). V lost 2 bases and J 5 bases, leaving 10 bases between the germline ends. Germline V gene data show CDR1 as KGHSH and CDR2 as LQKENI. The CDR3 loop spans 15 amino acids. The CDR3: CASSPIGQNNSPLHF. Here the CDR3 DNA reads TGTGCCAGCTCACCAATTGGACAGAATAATTCACCCCTCCACTTT.

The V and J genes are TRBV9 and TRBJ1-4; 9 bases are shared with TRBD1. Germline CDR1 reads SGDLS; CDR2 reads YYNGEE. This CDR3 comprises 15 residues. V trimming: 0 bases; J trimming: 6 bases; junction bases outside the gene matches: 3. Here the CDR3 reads CASSVGDRVDEKLFF. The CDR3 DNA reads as TGTGCCAGCAGCGTAGGGGACAGGGTCGATGAAAAACTGTTTTTT.

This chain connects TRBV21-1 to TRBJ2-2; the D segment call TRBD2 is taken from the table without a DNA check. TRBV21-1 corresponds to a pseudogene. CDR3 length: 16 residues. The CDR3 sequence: CASSKRERRNTGELFF. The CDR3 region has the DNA TGTGCCAGCAGCAAAAGGGAGAGGCGAAACACCGGGGAGCTGTTTTTT.

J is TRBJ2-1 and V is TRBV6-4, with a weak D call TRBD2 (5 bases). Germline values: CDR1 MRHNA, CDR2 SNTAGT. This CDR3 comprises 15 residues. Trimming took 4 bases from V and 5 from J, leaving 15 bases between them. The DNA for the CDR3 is TGTGCCAGCAGTGGGACGGCGGGTTCGGACAATGAGCAGTTCTTC. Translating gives CASSGTAGSDNEQFF.

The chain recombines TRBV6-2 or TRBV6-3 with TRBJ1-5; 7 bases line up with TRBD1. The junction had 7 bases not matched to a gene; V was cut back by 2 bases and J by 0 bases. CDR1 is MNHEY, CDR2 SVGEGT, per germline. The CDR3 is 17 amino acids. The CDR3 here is CASSYGLGQPSNQPQHF. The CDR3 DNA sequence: TGTGCCAGCAGTTACGGGCTGGGACAGCCTAGCAATCAGCCCCAGCATTTT.

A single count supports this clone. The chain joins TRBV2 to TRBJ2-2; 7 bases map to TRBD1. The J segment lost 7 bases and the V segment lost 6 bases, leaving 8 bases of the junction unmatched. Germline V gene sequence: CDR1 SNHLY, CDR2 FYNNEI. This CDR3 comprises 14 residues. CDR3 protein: CASSFRGFDGELFF. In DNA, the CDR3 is TGTGCCAGCAGCTTCAGGGGGTTTGACGGGGAGCTGTTTTTT.

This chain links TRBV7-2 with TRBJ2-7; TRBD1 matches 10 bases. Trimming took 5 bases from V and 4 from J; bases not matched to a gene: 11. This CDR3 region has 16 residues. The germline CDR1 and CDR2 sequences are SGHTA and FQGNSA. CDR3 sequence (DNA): TGTGCCAGCAGCCCAGAGACAGGGGGCGCGGTGTACGAGCAGTACTTC. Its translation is CASSPETGGAVYEQYF.

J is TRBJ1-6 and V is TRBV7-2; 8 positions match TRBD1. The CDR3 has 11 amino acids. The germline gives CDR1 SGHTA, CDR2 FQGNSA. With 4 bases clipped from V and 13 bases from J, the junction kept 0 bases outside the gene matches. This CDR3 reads CASSYRGPLHF. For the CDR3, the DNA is TGTGCCAGCAGCTACAGGGGGCCCCTCCACTTT.

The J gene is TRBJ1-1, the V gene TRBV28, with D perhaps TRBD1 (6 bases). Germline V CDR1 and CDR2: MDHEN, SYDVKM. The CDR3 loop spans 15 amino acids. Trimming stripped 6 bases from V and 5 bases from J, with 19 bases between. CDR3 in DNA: TGTGCCAGCAGGCCCTCTGGGGGGGCGCTAACTGAAGCTTTCTTT. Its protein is CASRPSGGALTEAFF. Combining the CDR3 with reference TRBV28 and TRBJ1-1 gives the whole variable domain DVKVTQSSRYLVKRTGEKVFLECVQDMDHENMFWYRQDPGLGLRLIYFSYDVKMKEKGDIPEGYSVSREKKERFSLILESASTNQTSMYLCASRPSGGALTEAFFGQGTRLTVV.

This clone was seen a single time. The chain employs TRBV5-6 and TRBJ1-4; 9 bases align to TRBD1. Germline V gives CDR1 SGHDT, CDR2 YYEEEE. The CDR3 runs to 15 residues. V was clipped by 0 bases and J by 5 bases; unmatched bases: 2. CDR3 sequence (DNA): TGTGCCAGCAGCTTGGGGGGGACAGGGAATGAAAAACTGTTTTTT. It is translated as CASSLGGTGNEKLFF. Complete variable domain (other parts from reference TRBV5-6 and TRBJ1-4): DAGVTQSPTHLIKTRGQQVTLRCSPKSGHDTVSWYQQALGQGPQFIFQYYEEEERQRGNFPDRFSGHQFPNYSSELNVNALLLGDSALYLCASSLGGTGNEKLFFGSGTQLSVL.